The present TCR beta chain was sequenced within a study of blood T cell repertoires in COVID-19. Background on the study: Collection of acute and convalescent COVID-19 samples took place in the United States, Italy and Spain. From T cells, B-cell-depleted T cells, or PBMCs came the material, which was cDNA or gDNA.

The authors' processing: Estimation of nucleated cell counts relied on the amplification of reference gene primers. The method was immunoSEQ multiplex PCR; TCRdb's version includes in-frame clones alone and lacks a portion of them. D and trimming come from the DNA, and the V and J calls and clone size come from that table. The sample has 200,000 to 250,000 clones, about 83% seen once. The specimen sequenced was peripheral blood. This TCR derives from a man older than 75 with acute or convalescent COVID-19.

In DNA form, the CDR3 reads TGTGCCAGCAGCTTAGCACACCCCGGGGAGCTGTTTTTT. Its translation is CASSLAHPGELFF. The V gene is TRBV7-2, the J gene TRBJ2-2; D remains ambiguous. The CDR3 spans 13 residues. V was clipped by 0 bases and J by 6 bases, with 5 bases between them. Germline-derived CDR1 and CDR2 are SGHTA and FQGNSA.